The next 31 T cell receptor beta chains were all read from a single sample in a study of T-cell reconstitution after alpha-beta-depleted transplantation in children. TCRbeta library construction was performed incorporating unique molecular identifiers. In TCRdb, the PCR reads were re-called with MiXCR into one record per CDR3 protein. The table shows 500,000 or so distinct CDR3 sequences, with 32% occurring only once. This specimen consisted of PBMCs from the stem cell graft donor, obtained from the stem cell graft. The receptors shown here come from a human donor who donated a stem cell graft to a child with aplastic anemia.

This clonotype was seen more than once but under ten times. This sequence joins TRBV24-1 and TRBJ2-5, with unresolved D. Germline CDR1 is KGHDR and CDR2 is SFDVKD. Trimming took off 4 bases at V and 0 bases at J, with 11 bases between the two ends. The CDR3 is made up of 15 amino acids. The DNA of the CDR3 is TGTGCCACCAGTGACGCCGGGCAGTACCAAGAGACCCAGTACTTC. This encodes CATSDAGQYQETQYF.

J is TRBJ2-3 and V is TRBV14, with 11 bases aligning to TRBD2. The V segment lost 4 bases and the J segment 1 base; nucleotides outside the gene matches: 7. Germline CDR1 and CDR2: SGHDN and FVKESK. The CDR3 runs 17 residues. The CDR3 nucleotides read TGTGCCAGCAGCCGAGAGTCACTAGCGGGAGGCACAGATACGCAGTATTTT. It specifies CASSRESLAGGTDTQYF. Together with reference TRBV14 and TRBJ2-3, the CDR3 gives the full variable domain: EAGVTQFPSHSVIEKGQTVTLRCDPISGHDNLYWYRRVMGKEIKFLLHFVKESKQDESGMPNNRFLAERTGGTYSTLKVQPAELEDSGVYFCASSRESLAGGTDTQYFGPGTRLTVL.

The rearrangement joins TRBV30 to TRBJ1-1; D is ambiguous. V shed 6 bases and J shed 7 bases, with 12 bases lying between them. CDR3 length equals 11 residues. Germline-derived CDR1 and CDR2 are GTSNPN and SVGIG (reference sequence). CDR3 amino acids: CACNKDGEAFF. The CDR3 DNA follows: TGTGCCTGCAACAAGGACGGTGAAGCTTTCTTT.

This clonotype occurred a few times. The chain uses TRBV29-1 and TRBJ2-7; D gene unclear. Germline CDR1 and CDR2: SQVTM and ANQGSEA. The length of the CDR3 is 13 residues. Trimming removed 7 bases from V and 0 bases from J, with 13 bases in between. The CDR3 region is CSAIDTFSYEQYV. Written as DNA, the CDR3 is TGCAGCGCCATAGACACCTTCTCCTACGAGCAGTACGTC.

The chain joins TRBV7-9 to TRBJ2-1; no firm D call. Germline CDR1 reads SEHNR; CDR2 reads FQNEAQ (reference sequence). The germline V and J ends were trimmed by 1 base and 8 bases, with 15 bases remaining between them. The CDR3 is made up of 15 amino acids. CDR3 bases: TGTGCCAGCAGCTTAGAGGGCCGCCCCCTTGATGAGCAGTTCTTC. Encoded protein: CASSLEGRPLDEQFF.

The chain employs TRBV29-1 and TRBJ2-1; the match to TRBD1 covers 10 bases. Per germline, CDR1 SQVTM and CDR2 ANQGSEA. V shed 6 bases, J shed 8 bases, and the junction held 4 bases outside the gene matches. CDR3 length equals 12 residues. This CDR3 reads CSVEGQGYEQFF. The CDR3 bases are TGCAGCGTCGAGGGACAGGGGTATGAGCAGTTCTTC.

The chain joins TRBV10-1 to TRBJ1-1; D remains ambiguous. Looked up from germline, CDR1 is WNHNN and CDR2 is SYGVQD (reference sequence). The CDR3 extends over 13 amino acids. Trimming shortened V by 3 bases and J by 1 base, and 6 bases separated the two germline ends. The CDR3 protein is CASSEGSNTEAFF. CDR3 nucleotides: TGCGCCAGCAGTGAAGGCTCGAACACTGAAGCTTTCTTT.

This clonotype came up a few times. The V and J genes are TRBV29-1 and TRBJ2-5, with a weak D call TRBD2 (5 bases). The germline V gene has CDR1 SQVTM and CDR2 ANQGSEA. Trimming left V 8 bases short and J 1 base short, with 17 bases between. The CDR3 sequence is 14 residues long. This CDR3 is CSIDGLAIQETQYF. The CDR3, as DNA: TGCAGCATAGACGGACTGGCAATCCAAGAGACCCAGTACTTC.

The chain combines TRBV20-1 with TRBJ2-3, with D perhaps TRBD1 or TRBD2 (5 bases each). Per the germline V gene, CDR1 is DFQATT and CDR2 is SNEGSKA (reference sequence). CDR3 size: 17 residues. Trimming removed 3 bases at V and 5 bases at J, with 24 bases between. DNA for the CDR3: TGCAGTGCTAGTCTAACCGCTCAGGTTGATGGGGGAGATACGCAGTATTTT. It encodes CSASLTAQVDGGDTQYF.

The J gene is TRBJ2-3, the V gene TRBV20-1, with D perhaps matching TRBD1 (5 bases). There are 13 residues in the CDR3. The V and J ends lost 5 bases and 2 bases respectively, with 11 bases between them. Germline V gene sequence: CDR1 DFQATT, CDR2 SNEGSKA (reference sequence). The CDR3 loop reads CSALGELTDTQYF. CDR3 DNA sequence: TGCAGTGCTTTAGGGGAACTCACAGATACGCAGTATTTT.

The sample holds a few counts of this clonotype. This chain connects TRBV5-8 to TRBJ2-7, with a tentative D call TRBD1 (6 bases). The CDR3 is 15 amino acids. V lost 2 bases and J 6 bases, leaving 18 bases between the germline ends. Germline CDR1 SGHTS, CDR2 YDEGEE. CDR3 bases: TGTGCCAGCAGCTTTAGAACAGGGCCAACTAGCGAGCAGTACTTC. It encodes CASSFRTGPTSEQYF.

This chain uses TRBV20-1 with TRBJ1-2; 11 bases map to TRBD1. The CDR3 consists of 13 residues. Germline CDR1 reads DFQATT; CDR2 reads SNEGSKA (reference sequence). The CDR3 here is CGCGQGATYGYTF. Here the CDR3 DNA reads TGCGGCTGCGGACAGGGGGCGACCTATGGCTACACCTTC.

The V and J genes are TRBV6-5 and TRBJ2-1; weak D call: TRBD1 (6 bases). The V end lost 2 bases, the J end lost 4 bases, and 9 bases lay between the germline ends. CDR1 is MNHEY, CDR2 SVGAGI, per germline. The CDR3 contains 14 residues. CDR3 bases: TGTGCCAGCAGTTACCGGGACATATACAATGAGCAGTTCTTC. Protein: CASSYRDIYNEQFF.

In the case of this clonotype: The junction departs from the called germline gene at one end, perhaps through a read error. The V gene is TRBV4-2, the J gene TRBJ1-1, with D hard to call. Germline CDR1 reads LGHNA; CDR2 reads YNFKEQ. The CDR3 spans 13 residues. The CDR3 coding sequence is TGTGCCAACAGCCAAAACAGGAACACTGAAGCTTTCTTT. Encoded protein: CANSQNRNTEAFF.

This clonotype has only a few counts. The chain carries TRBV30 and TRBJ2-1; D remains ambiguous. The V gene's germline CDR1 is GTSNPN and CDR2 SVGIG (reference sequence). The CDR3 has 14 residues. Between the trimmed V and J ends, which lost 0 bases and 1 base, there was a span of 7 bases. CDR3 region: CAWSVSVSYNEQFF. The CDR3 DNA reads TGTGCCTGGAGTGTATCGGTATCCTACAATGAGCAGTTCTTC.

This clonotype has just a few counts. The chain recombines TRBV28 with TRBJ2-3, with TRBD2 as a possible D gene (6 bases). Trimming stripped 1 base from V and 7 bases from J, with 9 bases between. Germline V CDR1 and CDR2: MDHEN, SYDVKM. The CDR3 contains 13 residues. The CDR3 protein is CASSLSAGNTQYF. In DNA form, the CDR3 reads TGTGCCAGCAGTTTATCGGCGGGAAATACGCAGTATTTT.

The chain links TRBV18 to TRBJ2-1, with no clear D. V lost 3 bases and J lost 8, with 8 bases in between. This CDR3 is built from 12 residues. Germline assignment: CDR1 KGHSH and CDR2 LQKENI. CDR3 residues: CASSPVGYEQFF. CDR3 bases: TGTGCCAGCTCACCCGTAGGGTATGAGCAGTTCTTC.

Regarding this clonotype: The CDR3 ends on some other residue instead of the conserved phenylalanine or tryptophan, so this is likely a read error. The DNA for the CDR3 is TGCGCCAGCAGCCCAATAGGGACAATCTCCACAGATACGCAGTATTCT. Translated, it gives CASSPIGTISTDTQYS. This sequence joins TRBV5-1 and TRBJ2-3, with D tentatively TRBD1 (6 bases). This CDR3 comprises 16 residues. Trimming removed 4 bases at V and 2 bases at J, with 17 bases between. Germline CDR1 SGHRS, CDR2 YFSETQ.

The chain couples TRBV25-1 to TRBJ1-1; unclear D gene. The CDR3 has 15 amino acids. CDR1 MGHDK and CDR2 SYGVNS come from the germline V gene. Trimming cost V 1 base and J 0 bases, with 9 bases left between them. The CDR3: CASSEFGPVNTEAFF. CDR3 DNA sequence: TGTGCCAGCAGTGAATTCGGCCCGGTGAACACTGAAGCTTTCTTT.

The chain couples TRBV12-3 or TRBV12-4 to TRBJ2-1; D is unresolved. V was trimmed by 6 bases and J by 7 bases, leaving 10 bases between them. The CDR3 runs to 12 residues. The CDR3 DNA sequence: TGTGCCAGCAGGATTGGTGTAAATGAGCAGTTCTTC. Its translation: CASRIGVNEQFF.

The V call is TRBV12-5, the J call TRBJ2-7, with D possibly TRBD2 on 6 matching bases. Deletions cut 3 bases from V and 7 bases from J, with 10 bases between. Looked up from germline, CDR1 is LGHNT and CDR2 is FRNRAP. The CDR3 is made up of 12 amino acids. The CDR3 sequence: CASGFRRGEQYF. The CDR3 DNA is TGTGCTAGTGGTTTTAGGAGGGGAGAGCAGTACTTC.

This clonotype came up a few times. The chain employs TRBV6-2 or TRBV6-3 and TRBJ2-3; D might be TRBD1 or TRBD2, each matching 5 bases. V lost 5 bases and J 13 bases, leaving 28 bases between the germline ends. The CDR3 consists of 16 residues. Per germline, CDR1 MNHEY and CDR2 SVGEGT. CDR3 loop: CASSPPAWGNYFHEYF. The CDR3 nucleotides read TGTGCCAGCAGTCCTCCGGCGTGGGGGAACTATTTTCACGAGTATTTT.

DNA for the CDR3: TGTGCCAGCAGCTTGCGCCTGCAGGGCAATGAGCAGTTCTTC. Translating gives CASSLRLQGNEQFF. This chain links TRBV5-6 with TRBJ2-1; a possible D gene is TRBD1 (5 bases). Germline V CDR1 and CDR2: SGHDT, YYEEEE. The CDR3 is 14 residues long. The germline V and J ends were trimmed by 1 base and 6 bases, with 11 bases remaining between them.

This chain links TRBV11-2 with TRBJ2-7; 8 bases line up with TRBD1. Germline-derived CDR1 and CDR2 are SGHAT and FQNNGV. This CDR3 region has 13 residues. CDR3 in amino acids: CANSSGQAYEQYV. The CDR3 bases are TGTGCCAACAGCTCGGGACAGGCCTACGAGCAGTACGTC.

The chain links TRBV5-6 to TRBJ2-1; 9 bases are a match to TRBD2. This CDR3 has 16 amino acids. The germline gives CDR1 SGHDT, CDR2 YYEEEE. Trimming cost V 2 bases and J 8 bases; bases outside gene matches: 11. Here the CDR3 reads CASSLGISGSGDEQFF. Here the CDR3 DNA reads TGTGCCAGCAGCTTAGGTATTAGCGGGAGTGGCGATGAGCAGTTCTTC.

This clonotype has a handful of counts. This sequence joins TRBV12-3 or TRBV12-4 and TRBJ1-3; D is ambiguous. The length of the CDR3 is 12 residues. V lost 2 bases and J 10 bases, leaving 9 bases between the germline ends. The CDR3 DNA is TGTGCCAGCAGTTTATTGGACCGAACCATATATTTT. Translating it yields CASSLLDRTIYF.

This clonotype was seen a few times. This rearrangement joins TRBV6-1 to TRBJ1-4, with a possible D match to TRBD1 (5 bases). V lost 5 bases and J 2 bases, leaving 15 bases between the germline ends. The germline CDR1 and CDR2 sequences are MNHNS and SASEGT. The CDR3 has 16 residues. The CDR3 region is CASSPQGRPTNEKLFF. CDR3 nucleotides: TGTGCCAGCAGTCCCCAGGGACGTCCCACTAATGAAAAACTGTTTTTT.

This clonotype showed up just a few times. The genes are TRBV7-2 and TRBJ1-1; the match to TRBD1 covers 7 bases. The CDR3 extends over 16 amino acids. V trimming: 3 bases; J trimming: 1 base; junction bases outside the gene matches: 8. Per the germline V gene, CDR1 is SGHTA and CDR2 is FQGNSA. For the CDR3, the DNA is TGTGCCAGCAGCTTCCGACAGGGCACCGGGAACACTGAAGCTTTCTTT. Translating gives CASSFRQGTGNTEAFF.

This clonotype was found a few times. The genes are TRBV12-3 or TRBV12-4 and TRBJ2-1; D remains unclear. This CDR3 has 13 residues. V dropped 3 bases and J dropped 8 bases, with 11 bases sitting between them. The CDR3 sequence: CASSFRRPDEQFF. CDR3 sequence (DNA): TGTGCCAGCAGTTTTCGGCGGCCAGATGAGCAGTTCTTC.

This chain joins TRBV7-9 and TRBJ1-5; 9 bases map to TRBD1. The CDR3 consists of 17 residues. V lost 5 bases and J lost 6; bases outside the gene matches: 14. The germline V gene has CDR1 SEHNR and CDR2 FQNEAQ (reference sequence). As DNA, the CDR3 is TGTGCCAGCAGCCAGACCGGGACAGGGCTCCATGCTCAGCCCCAGCATTTT. Translated: CASSQTGTGLHAQPQHF. Using reference TRBV7-9 and TRBJ1-5 for the parts outside the CDR3, the full variable domain is DTGVSQNPRHKITKRGQNVTFRCDPISEHNRLYWYRQTLGQGPEFLTYFQNEAQLEKSRLLSDRFSAERPKGSFSTLEIQRTEQGDSAMYLCASSQTGTGLHAQPQHFGDGTRLSIL.

The genes are TRBV5-1 and TRBJ2-5, with 9 nucleotides matching TRBD2. CDR3 length equals 15 residues. The germline V gene encodes CDR1 SGHRS and CDR2 YFSETQ. J gave up 1 base and V 7 bases, and 8 bases lay outside the gene matches. The CDR3 nucleotides read TGCGCCAGCGGCCCTAGCGGGGCCTTCCAAGAGACCCAGTACTTC. Translated: CASGPSGAFQETQYF.